Shown below are 11 T cell receptor beta chains from a single sample sequenced in a study of preoperative IRX-2 immunotherapy in early breast cancer. Stated treatment: preoperative locoregional IRX-2 cytokine immunotherapy. Assay: immunoSEQ multiplex PCR; the TCRdb copy retains only in-frame clones and omits some. The sample holds over 60,000 clones, less than 95% seen once. Sampling was done from a patient treated with IRX-2 immunotherapy. The receptor source for this set is a human donor with breast cancer.

This chain joins TRBV29-1 and TRBJ2-5; D possibly matches TRBD1 or TRBD2 (6 bases each). Germline loops: CDR1 SQVTM, CDR2 ANQGSEA. Trimming took off 4 bases at V and 5 bases at J, with 11 bases between the two ends. CDR3 size: 12 residues. The CDR3: CSVGPGGETQYF. The CDR3, as DNA: TGCAGCGTTGGTCCCGGGGGCGAGACCCAGTACTTC.

This clone was seen more than once but under ten times. The V call is TRBV19, the J call TRBJ1-5; D unclear. The CDR3 runs 14 residues. Germline V gene sequence: CDR1 LNHDA, CDR2 SQIVND (reference sequence). V dropped 2 bases and J dropped 0 bases, with 5 bases sitting between them. CDR3: CASSIQYSNQPQHF. In DNA, the CDR3 is TGTGCCAGTAGTATACAGTATAGCAATCAGCCCCAGCATTTT.

The rearrangement joins TRBV4-3 to TRBJ2-5, with D perhaps being TRBD1 or TRBD2 (5 bases each). The CDR3 length is 14 residues. The germline V gene encodes CDR1 LGHNA and CDR2 YSLEER. The V and J ends lost 4 bases and 2 bases respectively, with 11 bases between them. DNA for the CDR3: TGCGCCAGCAGCCCCGCTGGGGGTCAAGAGACCCAGTACTTC. Translated, it gives CASSPAGGQETQYF.

The gene calls are TRBV9 and TRBJ2-3; 9 positions agree with TRBD2. Germline lookup yields CDR1 SGDLS and CDR2 YYNGEE. Trimming cost V 0 bases and J 3 bases; bases outside gene matches: 8. The CDR3 loop spans 17 amino acids. CDR3 amino acids: CASSVGKAGGVTDTQYF. CDR3 in DNA: TGTGCCAGCAGCGTAGGGAAAGCGGGAGGCGTAACAGATACGCAGTATTTT.

This rearrangement joins TRBV6-5 to TRBJ2-2, with 7 bases lining up with TRBD2. The CDR3 extends over 14 amino acids. CDR1 MNHEY and CDR2 SVGAGI come from the germline V gene. V was clipped by 8 bases and J by 4 bases; unmatched bases: 7. CDR3 protein: CASGRESFTGELFF. The CDR3 nucleotides are TGTGCCAGCGGGCGGGAGTCCTTCACCGGGGAGCTGTTTTTT.

The chain uses TRBV7-3 and TRBJ2-3, with TRBD2 identical over 15 bases. Germline V gene sequence: CDR1 SGHTA, CDR2 FQGTGA. V dropped 2 bases and J dropped 0; count of bases not matched to a gene: 6. The CDR3 is 19 residues long. The CDR3 protein is CASSLARTSGGASTDTQYF. The CDR3 DNA reads TGTGCCAGCAGCTTAGCGAGGACTAGCGGGGGGGCTAGCACAGATACGCAGTATTTT.

Note on this clone: Its ends do not fully match the called genes, so a read error is possible. The rearrangement links TRBV5-4 to TRBJ2-5; D is undetermined. This CDR3 is built from 14 residues. CDR1 and CDR2 (germline): SGHNT, YYREEE (reference sequence). The CDR3 DNA reads as TGTGCCAGCACCTTGGATGGTACCCAAGAGACCCAGTACTTC. Translated, it gives CASTLDGTQETQYF.

The rearrangement uses TRBV6-6 and TRBJ2-7; 8 bases are a match to TRBD1. The germline CDR1 and CDR2 sequences are MNHNY and SVGAGI (reference sequence). The CDR3 contains 14 residues. After removal of 6 bases from V and 5 bases from J, the junction contained 9 bases not matched to a gene. For the CDR3, the DNA is TGTGCCAGCAGAAGGACAGGGTCTGAGGACGAGCAGTACTTC. Protein product: CASRRTGSEDEQYF.

The chain is built from TRBV10-2 and TRBJ1-6; D is uncertain. The germline V gene has CDR1 WSHSY and CDR2 SAAADI. Trimming left V 5 bases short and J 9 bases short, with 14 bases between. This CDR3 comprises 14 residues. CDR3 protein: CASSPILSGSPLHF. For the CDR3, the DNA is TGCGCCAGCAGTCCGATTCTCAGCGGTTCACCCCTCCACTTT.

This sequence joins TRBV28 and TRBJ1-1, with no clear D. Germline CDR1 reads MDHEN; CDR2 reads SYDVKM. Trimming removed 7 bases from V and 5 bases from J, with 17 bases in between. There are 14 residues in the CDR3. The CDR3, as DNA: TGTGCCAGCACCCTACGGCTGTTTACTACTGAAGCTTTCTTT. This encodes CASTLRLFTTEAFF.

The chain is built from TRBV6-5 and TRBJ2-7; TRBD2 might be the D (6 bases). The V end lost 5 bases, the J end lost 6 bases, and 11 bases lay between the germline ends. Germline V gene lookup returns CDR1 MNHEY and CDR2 SVGAGI. The CDR3 runs to 12 residues. As DNA, the CDR3 is TGTGCCAGCAGTGGGACTCCGCTCGAGCAGTACTTC. Translation gives CASSGTPLEQYF.